The T cell receptor beta chain under discussion was sequenced for a study of cytomegalovirus exposure and HLA in healthy donors (dated by TCRdb to the late 2010s). Broadly, across the study: An earlier analysis of roughly 610 of the donors reported roughly 300 Gb of sequence data and 117 million unique TCR beta sequences obtained from about 179 million T cells. An early release covering roughly 600 HLA-typed donors comprised about 300 gigabases of sequencing data and approximately 80 million unique TCR sequences. Of the roughly 420 genotyped donors, approximately 80% were placed in the genetic ancestry cluster associated with self-reported Caucasian donors. The study aimed to test whether cataloging public T cell receptors could reveal signatures of past pathogen exposure. Using immunosequencing, the study profiled T cell repertoires from fewer than 700 subjects and related those repertoires to cytomegalovirus serostatus. Besides the first cohort of approximately 670 subjects, a separate validation cohort made up of 90 to 150 different subjects was used. To predict cytomegalovirus infection status, the study brought together high-throughput TCR immunosequencing, statistical association of individual TCRs with disease status, and machine learning. A later analysis re-analyzed previously published TCR beta repertoires from 600 to 850 donors and added high-resolution HLA genotyping to study TCR occurrence patterns. Rather than using new phenotypic data, the later analysis identified candidate immune exposures from TCR beta sequences and from how often those sequences occurred across donors. To decide whether each TCR beta V gene segment behaved as functional or pseudogenic, an earlier analysis of some 570 of the donors relied on high-throughput TCR beta sequencing. Alongside the repertoire data, information on donor age, sex, ethnicity and CMV serostatus was compiled. A later genetic analysis took genome-wide SNP genotypes for about three fifths of the roughly 700 donors and used that subset as a discovery cohort. All discovery cohort repertoires had been generated on a single sequencing platform. Both class I and class II loci were covered by HLA typing, at four-digit resolution. The number of donors typed differed by locus, with roughly 629-640 for A, B, C, DRB1 and DQB1, around 500 for DQA1, 606 for DPA1, and around 460 for DPB1. Several DR-DQ haplotypes were treated as single units for association and clustering because of strong linkage in the cohort. Among 300 to 450 genotyped donors of the cohort, an average of around 240,000 unique TCR beta nucleotide sequences were sequenced per donor, 15% to 20% of them non-productive.

In total, about 650 healthy bone marrow donors made up the cohort. At the time of sampling, every cohort member was nominally healthy, though immune exposures that went unrecorded were likely present. The donor was CMV seronegative and belonged to the group of over 300 seronegative cohort members. Each donor provided a peripheral blood sample, and peripheral blood mononuclear cells were used for TCR beta sequencing. Genomic DNA extraction from the blood cell samples was performed with the Qiagen DNeasy Blood Extraction Kit. Beyond this particular receptor, the publication reports: According to a later genetic analysis, donors in an Asian-associated ancestry cluster had fewer N-insertions in productive TCRs than the approximately 670-donor mean. In a later genetic analysis, a missense DCLRE1C variant was associated with V-gene and J-gene trimming of TCR beta chains, and the association was replicated in an independent cohort. A cluster of highly shared sequence variants was judged likely to be a technical artifact of the sequencing pipeline. A later analysis found that TCR association rates varied across HLA loci, with DRB1 alleles showing the most associated TCRs and HLA-C alleles the fewest. In vitro tests confirmed that a few of the cytomegalovirus-associated TCR beta chains recognize cytomegalovirus antigens. Presence/absence analyses assumed roughly uniform sequencing depth across donors, an assumption that may not hold. Some 15 rarely observed V segments, including chromosome 9 orphons, were excluded from the earlier analysis of some 590 of the donors because counts were too low. It was suggested by the authors that the approach could potentially be generalized to other disease states and immunological phenotypes. The classifier was reported to diagnose cytomegalovirus status with high specificity and sensitivity in both the original cohort and the validation cohort. In a later analysis, several top co-occurrence clusters were reported to appear linked to parvovirus B19, influenza, CMV and Epstein-Barr virus. The study gave a list of about 160 TCR beta chains associated with cytomegalovirus. A further reported finding was that TCR beta sequences accurately predicted the HLA-A and HLA-B alleles for most subjects in the first cohort. While some public TCRs were present in many individuals, most TCR sequences turned up only very rarely across donors. Because the 87-base-pair reads could not distinguish some IMGT-functional V segments, including TRBV6-2 and TRBV6-3, those segments were excluded. Because HLA typing was missing for some donors at each locus, association tests included only the typed subset. Correlated functional status among segregating V segments might be attributable to linkage disequilibrium, but an unknown experimental factor could not be ruled out. The cohort was sequenced for TCR beta chains only, and without alpha or paired-chain data the features that could be detected were limited. When HLA alleles, especially DR and DQ, strongly co-occurred, TCR associations were difficult to assign to individual alleles. In a later analysis, some 17,000 TCR beta sequences were associated with specific HLA alleles at a false discovery rate of 0.05. The only immune exposure information available for the cohort was CMV serostatus. A later analysis found that HLA-associated TCR beta chains were more clonally expanded and had lower generation probabilities than equally common non-associated chains. A later analysis found that most CMV-associated TCR beta chains appeared HLA-restricted, with HLA associations seemingly driven largely by CMV exposure. In an earlier analysis of fewer than 750 of the donors, most TCR beta V segments were observed in productive rearrangements about 87% or about 30% of the time, broadly matching IMGT annotations.

As concerns this clone: This receptor's antigen is unknown. Nothing much larger sits one base from this clone, and base qualities are not available.

Receptor libraries were prepared by the immunoSEQ multiplex PCR assay. For the multiplex PCR, a mixture combining 60 forward primers for TCR Vbeta segments and 13 reverse primers for TCR Jbeta segments was used. A multiplex PCR assay on genomic DNA amplified the CDR3 region of rearranged TCR beta genes. Amplified TCR beta libraries were sequenced as 87-base-pair reads on the Illumina HiSeq System. The paper's processing steps were these. In a later analysis, approximately 74 million unique TCR beta chains were counted across the roughly 670 repertoires, and about 10 million of these chains were shared by at least two donors. A nearest-neighbor algorithm error-corrected the raw reads and collapsed the reads into unique sequences, merging closely related sequences to remove PCR and sequencing errors. CDR3 sequences were aligned to IMGT reference sequences to assign V, D and J gene segments. Each retained sequence needed at least a six-nucleotide match to both a V gene segment and a J gene segment. A rearrangement counted as productive if the CDR3 had no stop codons and remained in frame with V and J, and every other rearrangement counted as non-productive. CDR3 was defined by IMGT convention, running from the second conserved V-encoded cysteine to the conserved J-encoded phenylalanine. In an earlier analysis of roughly 580 of the donors, sequences lacking an unambiguous match to a single V gene segment were excluded. In an earlier analysis of about 590 of the donors, a V segment was called functional when productive rearrangements were above 56.7%, and segregating when the standard deviation between donors exceeded 5%. To diagnose cytomegalovirus status from the catalog of TCR beta chain sequences, a statistical classification framework was built. In a later analysis, TCR nucleotide sequences were compared against IMGT/GENE-DB human TR gene sequences so that V and J genes could be assigned. A later analysis assigned CDR3 sequences and most-parsimonious VDJ recombination scenarios with the TCRdist pipeline. A later analysis defined each TCR beta chain by its CDR3 amino acid sequence plus V-gene family, and excluded reads lacking a unique V-gene family. A later analysis removed roughly 590 highly shared, low-generation-probability nucleotide sequences to deal with suspected cross-contamination and a sequencing artifact. In a later analysis, a clonal expansion index for each public chain was calculated from normalized within-repertoire ranks of inferred template counts. In a later analysis, generation probabilities were computed using a VDJ recombination model fitted to out-of-frame rearrangements, and the results were checked against IGoR. A later analysis scored TCR-TCR, TCR-HLA and TCR-CMV co-occurrence with hypergeometric tests, applying a repertoire-size bias correction to TCR pairs. To estimate false discovery rates, a later analysis permuted the HLA or CMV assignments 20 times. In a later analysis, co-occurring TCRs were grouped with DBSCAN, and TCRdist sequence similarity was added when clustering was performed within HLA-allele-positive subsets. Repertoires with fewer than 30,000 or more than 120,000 public chains were left out of co-occurrence clustering, as were a handful of repertoires with anomalous nucleotide sharing. TCRdb took over this immuneACCESS table, retaining in-frame rearrangements with V and J assigned. Such tables are incomplete; in checked studies, under half of the missing clones stem from an unresolved V gene, and the remainder is unexplained. V, J and clone size were drawn from that table, and D and trimming were deduced from the DNA. The sample table records roughly 110,000 clones; 71% of these occur just once. The ten most abundant clones make up less than 3.5% of the sample.

The germline V gene encodes CDR1 SGHTA and CDR2 FQGTGA. V is cut back by 1 base and J by 8 bases, with 4 bases in the junction unmatched. Counted from cysteine to phenylalanine, this CDR3 has 15 amino acids. Only the CDR3 part of the read is kept: 45 bases, read in frame from the first base. The origin of this receptor is a female donor in good health and CMV-seronegative. The source material was PBMCs. The sequence joins TRBV7-3 to TRBJ2-1, and TRBD2 aligns with 11 junction nucleotides. The DNA sequence is TGTGCCAGCAGCTTAATAGCGGGAGGGTTCCATGAGCAGTTCTTC. Translated, this is CASSLIAGGFHEQFF.